This TCR beta chain was observed in a study of blood T cells in healthy people across ages. On the study more broadly: Roughly one uniquely barcoded beta molecule per two T cells was captured.

This clonotype turned up a few times. A J-beta primer mix and a sample-barcoded 5' primer were used in a second PCR of roughly 6 to 11 cycles. In TCRdb, the 5' RACE reads were re-called with MiXCR into one record per CDR3 protein. The sample shows just under 900,000 distinct CDR3 sequences, more than 25% of them seen only once. V was trimmed by 9 bases and J by 11 bases, leaving 15 bases between them. The V gene's germline CDR1 is SNHLY and CDR2 FYNNEI. CDR3 length: 11 amino acids. The sequenced material came from blood. This receptor was identified in a woman of 80 years or more in good health. The V gene is TRBV2, the J gene TRBJ2-3, with D maybe TRBD1 (5 bases). The CDR3 is CASMKDKGQYF. DNA for the CDR3: TGTGCCAGTATGAAGGACAAGGGGCAGTATTTT.